Listed here is a single T cell receptor beta chain. Its antigen is unknown. The CDR3 is 17 residues long. J gave up 0 bases and V 4 bases, and 6 bases lay outside the gene matches. Germline V lookup: CDR1 MGHRA, CDR2 YSYEKL. This sample stems from a study of T cells in Graves' hyperthyroidism and ophthalmopathy. The study, taken as a whole, reports: Ophthalmopathy and stable hyperthyroidism were separated by a 13 V-J model. Most expanded thyroid clonotypes above 0.001 recurred in blood.

Amplified regions were TCR beta CDR3 sequences from RNA transcripts. First-round RT-PCR with HTBI primers amplified the TCR CDR3 region. TCRdb fed the multiplex PCR reads into MiXCR, producing one record per CDR3 protein. The profile shows approximately 640,000 distinct CDR3 sequences, about 18% of them singletons. The origin of this receptor is a man between 45 and 60 years old with Graves' hyperthyroidism. This chain uses TRBV4-1 with TRBJ2-2, with 9 bases fitting TRBD1. The sample consisted of blood. The CDR3: CASSRGTGRSNTGELFF. The CDR3 coding sequence is TGCGCCAGCAGCCGCGGGACAGGGAGGTCGAACACCGGGGAGCTGTTTTTT.